This T cell receptor beta chain was obtained from a study of blood T cell repertoires in COVID-19. About the research overall: COVID-19 samples collected from the United States, Italy and Spain covered acute and convalescent phases.

In the original processing: Reference gene primer amplification in the assay estimated nucleated cell counts. Data came from immunoSEQ multiplex PCR; TCRdb stores just in-frame clones and leaves some out. V and J calls and clone size are those listed in that table; D and trimming were worked out from the DNA. The sample has about 40,000 clones, around four fifths seen once; the top ten hold approximately 14%. Germline loops: CDR1 LNHDA, CDR2 SQIVND (reference sequence). This CDR3 contains 15 residues. The ends were cut back, 7 bases at V and 9 bases at J, with 24 bases in the middle. V gene TRBV19 combines with J gene TRBJ2-5; D unclear. The receptor was derived from a man aged 50 to 60 with active or convalescent COVID-19. The sequenced sample consisted of peripheral blood. CDR3 bases: TGTGCCAGTACGACCTCGCACGGCCCGGCGGTGGCCCAGTACTTC. Amino acid sequence: CASTTSHGPAVAQYF.